What follows are 13 T cell receptor beta chains derived from one specimen sequenced in a study of T cells in Graves' hyperthyroidism and ophthalmopathy. The CDR3 regions of TCR beta were amplified from RNA transcripts. The HTBI primer set served for first-round RT-PCR of the TCR CDR3. Each CDR3 protein gets one entry after TCRdb re-called the multiplex PCR reads with MiXCR. The table has under 450,000 distinct CDR3 sequences, roughly a sixth seen once; the top ten hold around a third. The material sequenced was blood. The receptor source for this set is a woman between 25 and 40 years old with Graves' hyperthyroidism that later progressed to Graves' ophthalmopathy.

This clonotype appeared many times. The genes are TRBV20-1 and TRBJ2-1; TRBD2 matches 11 bases. Germline CDR1 DFQATT, CDR2 SNEGSKA (reference sequence). The ends lost 6 bases at V and 6 bases at J; junction bases unmatched: 10. The CDR3 extends over 15 amino acids. This chain's CDR3 is CSALGTLAGVNEQFF. The DNA of the CDR3 is TGCAGTGCCCTAGGTACACTAGCGGGGGTCAATGAGCAGTTCTTC.

V usage is TRBV4-1 and J usage is TRBJ2-1, with D tentatively TRBD1 or TRBD2 (5 bases each). Trimming took 5 bases from V and 6 from J, leaving 20 bases between them. Germline assignment: CDR1 MGHRA and CDR2 YSYEKL. This CDR3 comprises 16 residues. Here the CDR3 reads CASSKPGRNVGNEQFF. For the CDR3, the DNA is TGCGCCAGCAGCAAACCGGGACGCAACGTTGGCAATGAGCAGTTCTTC.

This clonotype appeared many times. The chain recombines TRBV7-9 with TRBJ1-2, with TRBD1 matching over 8 bases. This CDR3 region has 16 residues. The V segment lost 5 bases and the J segment 0 bases; nucleotides outside the gene matches: 8. Per the germline V gene, CDR1 is SEHNR and CDR2 is FQNEAQ (reference sequence). The DNA for the CDR3 is TGTGCCAGCAGCCCCTCTTCGGACAGGGCTAACTATGGCTACACCTTC. Translated: CASSPSSDRANYGYTF.

The V gene is TRBV6-1, the J gene TRBJ1-2; the D gene is possibly TRBD1 (5 bases). CDR1 and CDR2 from the germline V gene are MNHNS and SASEGT. The CDR3 has 14 residues. The V and J ends lost 5 bases and 7 bases respectively, with 17 bases between them. The CDR3 nucleotides read TGTGCCAGCAGTCCCCCCCCAGGGCAGGGTGGCTACACCTTC. Its protein product is CASSPPPGQGGYTF.

Ten or more counts support this clonotype. The CDR3 coding sequence is TGTGCCAGCAGCCCCAGACAGGGGCGGACCGGGGAGCTGTTTTTT. Its protein product is CASSPRQGRTGELFF. This rearrangement joins TRBV11-2 to TRBJ2-2; 8 positions agree with TRBD1. The CDR3 runs 15 residues. Germline lookup yields CDR1 SGHAT and CDR2 FQNNGV. V lost 5 bases and J lost 5; bases outside the gene matches: 7. Full variable domain (missing parts from reference TRBV11-2 and TRBJ2-2): EAGVAQSPRYKIIEKRQSVAFWCNPISGHATLYWYQQILGQGPKLLIQFQNNGVVDDSQLPKDRFSAERLKGVDSTLKIQPAKLEDSAVYLCASSPRQGRTGELFFGEGSRLTVL.

The rearrangement links TRBV11-3 to TRBJ2-3; possible D gene TRBD2, 6 bases. CDR1 is SGHNT, CDR2 YENEEA, per germline. Trimming pared 1 base from V and 2 bases from J, leaving 10 bases between. The CDR3 consists of 15 residues. DNA of the CDR3: TGTGCCAGCAGCTTAGGAGCGGGTTACACAGATACGCAGTATTTT. Its protein product is CASSLGAGYTDTQYF.

The chain links TRBV18 to TRBJ2-3; no clear D. CDR1 KGHSH and CDR2 LQKENI come from the germline V gene. Trimming shortened V by 3 bases and J by 2 bases, and 12 bases separated the two germline ends. The CDR3 is made up of 15 amino acids. DNA for the CDR3: TGTGCCAGCTCACCCCGAGGTCCCCACACAGATACGCAGTATTTT. Translation gives CASSPRGPHTDTQYF.

The gene calls are TRBV5-1 and TRBJ2-7; tentatively, D is TRBD1 (5 bases). CDR3 length equals 15 residues. The V and J ends lost 0 bases and 1 base respectively, with 11 bases between them. The germline V gene has CDR1 SGHRS and CDR2 YFSETQ. The CDR3 loop reads CASSLEGLRSYEQYF. CDR3 coding DNA: TGCGCCAGCAGCTTGGAGGGGCTTAGGTCCTACGAGCAGTACTTC.

This clonotype was found many times. The chain carries TRBV4-1 and TRBJ1-1, with D possibly TRBD1 on 5 matching bases. Deletions cut 1 base from V and 2 bases from J, with 20 bases between. From germline, CDR1 is MGHRA and CDR2 YSYEKL. The CDR3 has 18 amino acids. The CDR3 DNA reads as TGCGCCAGCAGCCAAGGTCCTCCAGGGAGGAACCCAAACACTGAAGCTTTCTTT. Its translation is CASSQGPPGRNPNTEAFF.

The sample holds many counts of this clonotype. The chain joins TRBV28 to TRBJ1-5, with a possible D match to TRBD1 (5 bases). The CDR3 totals 16 residues. Trimming left V 3 bases short and J 2 bases short, with 14 bases between. Looked up from germline, CDR1 is MDHEN and CDR2 is SYDVKM. Here the CDR3 DNA reads TGTGCCAGCAGTTTCCGTAACCGGGGGGGCAATCAGCCCCAGCATTTT. It translates to CASSFRNRGGNQPQHF.

The chain combines TRBV19 with TRBJ1-1; D is unclear. V was trimmed by 4 bases and J by 1 base, leaving 10 bases between them. Germline CDR1 reads LNHDA; CDR2 reads SQIVND (reference sequence). The length of the CDR3 is 14 residues. CDR3: CASSSLLGNTEAFF. CDR3 bases: TGTGCCAGTAGTAGCCTGCTGGGGAACACTGAAGCTTTCTTT.

The sample holds a few counts of this clonotype. The V call is TRBV19, the J call TRBJ2-7, with 7 nucleotides matching TRBD1. There are 16 residues in the CDR3. The V segment lost 5 bases and the J segment 2 bases; nucleotides outside the gene matches: 12. The germline gives CDR1 LNHDA, CDR2 SQIVND (reference sequence). DNA of the CDR3: TGTGCCAGTAGTTCTCTACCGGGACAGACAACCTACGAGCAGTACTTC. Its translation: CASSSLPGQTTYEQYF. The full variable domain, completed using reference TRBV19 and TRBJ2-7, is DGGITQSPKYLFRKEGQNVTLSCEQNLNHDAMYWYRQDPGQGLRLIYYSQIVNDFQKGDIAEGYSVSREKKESFPLTVTSAQKNPTAFYLCASSSLPGQTTYEQYFGPGTRLTVT.

This clonotype appeared many times. This rearrangement joins TRBV28 to TRBJ2-2, with 10 bases matching TRBD2. CDR1 MDHEN and CDR2 SYDVKM come from the germline V gene. With 4 bases clipped from V and 5 bases from J, the junction kept 10 bases outside the gene matches. This CDR3 has 17 amino acids. CDR3 nucleotide sequence: TGTGCCAGCAGTTCCATTCTAGCGGGAGTCCGGACCGGGGAGCTGTTTTTT. It is translated as CASSSILAGVRTGELFF. Full variable domain (rest looked up from reference TRBV28 and TRBJ2-2): DVKVTQSSRYLVKRTGEKVFLECVQDMDHENMFWYRQDPGLGLRLIYFSYDVKMKEKGDIPEGYSVSREKKERFSLILESASTNQTSMYLCASSSILAGVRTGELFFGEGSRLTVL.